What follows is one T cell receptor (beta chain) and its context. The antigen remains undetermined. CDR3 size: 13 residues. Germline assignment: CDR1 SGHVT and CDR2 SQSDAQ. Trimming cost V 5 bases and J 6 bases, with 11 bases left between them. Sequencing used immunoSEQ multiplex PCR; TCRdb keeps in-frame clones, though not all of them. The data contain approximately 60,000 clones, 70% to 85% of them singletons. This sample is drawn from a study of siplizumab effects on memory and regulatory T cells. Study-level points and caveats: Most proliferating CD4+ or CD8+ clones, roughly 80-96%, had no naive or memory assignment.

Sequencing was performed on memory CD4+ T cells sorted from blood. The genes are TRBV7-4 and TRBJ1-5; no firm D call. This TCR was recovered from a human donor in good health. In nucleotides, the CDR3 is TGTGCCAGCAGCCCGCCGGACCTTCAGCCCCAGCATTTT. Its protein product is CASSPPDLQPQHF.